This T cell receptor beta chain originates from a study of read filtering for tumor transcriptome and immune sequencing. Study in general: Mean patient age was about 66 years, range about 45 to 85; 17 male, around 15 female.

The library was built from approximately 400 ng RNA with molecular barcoded adaptors for alpha/delta and beta/gamma chains. TCRdb redid the calling of the reads with MiXCR, one entry per CDR3 protein. The data hold some 38,000 distinct CDR3 sequences, with 10% to 15% observed a single time. This clonotype was detected ten times or more. CDR1 and CDR2 from the germline V gene are SQVTM and ANQGSEA. V shed 4 bases, J shed 5 bases, and the junction held 10 bases outside the gene matches. The CDR3 spans 15 residues. Sequenced sample: a population of CD138-negative cells sorted from bone marrow. This chain links TRBV29-1 with TRBJ2-5; 10 bases match TRBD1. This clonotype was sampled from a donor at least 40 years old with multiple myeloma. Here the CDR3 reads CSVGGTGALLETQYF. CDR3 DNA sequence: TGCAGCGTTGGGGGGACAGGGGCCCTGTTGGAGACCCAGTACTTC.